This TCR beta chain was sequenced for a study of regulatory and conventional T cells in RAG deficiency. Per germline, CDR1 KGHSH and CDR2 LQKENI. This CDR3 comprises 14 residues. Trimming took 4 bases from V and 5 from J; bases not matched to a gene: 3. As for this clone: Its cognate antigen is unknown.

TCRdb keeps only in-frame clones here, not all; method: immunoSEQ multiplex PCR. This sample has some 21,000 clones, with 93% found just once. Notes on the study in general: Omenn patients showed >75% Treg-Tconv overlap and shorter CDR3 lengths. RAG-deficient patients showed markedly lower Shannon entropy and higher Simpson indices than control T-cell subsets. In Omenn syndrome, sorted "Tregs" may be peripherally activated cells.

Genomic DNA came from blood conventional CD4+ T cells gated CD25-low CD127-high. These data also formed part of another study, on regulatory T cells. That source notes: Amplification used 52 TRBV primers and 13 TRBJ primers. Regulatory T cells showed the strongest V-J pair restriction and V/J gene skewing among patient repertoires.

The V gene is TRBV18, the J gene TRBJ2-1; 9 bases are shared with TRBD1. The sequence derives from a human donor in good health. Material: CD4+ T cells sorted from blood. The CDR3 is CASSLGQGHNEQFF. In DNA, the CDR3 is TGTGCCAGCTCACTGGGACAGGGACACAATGAGCAGTTCTTC.